One and the same sample provided the 31 T cell receptor beta chains below, sequenced in a study of somatic mutations in cytotoxic T cells in rheumatoid arthritis. The protocol was immunoSEQ multiplex PCR, while the TCRdb copy is restricted to in-frame clones and leaves out a portion. In the table there are under 35,000 clones, around 90% of which are singletons. Sequenced material: CD8+ T cells sorted from blood. The receptors stem from an adult with rheumatoid arthritis.

The chain recombines TRBV9 with TRBJ2-2, with TRBD2 identical over 10 bases. Trimming took 4 bases from V and 5 from J; bases not matched to a gene: 5. From germline, CDR1 is SGDLS and CDR2 YYNGEE. CDR3 size: 15 residues. DNA for the CDR3: TGTGCCAGCAGCCATACTAGCGGGACTACCGGGGAGCTGTTTTTT. Its protein product is CASSHTSGTTGELFF.

This clone has a single count. The V gene is TRBV29-1, the J gene TRBJ2-2, with 7 bases matching TRBD1. This CDR3 region has 13 residues. The V segment lost 2 bases and the J segment 4 bases; nucleotides outside the gene matches: 1. Germline lookup yields CDR1 SQVTM and CDR2 ANQGSEA. The CDR3 protein is CSVERGPTGELFF. CDR3 nucleotides: TGCAGCGTTGAAAGGGGGCCCACCGGGGAGCTGTTTTTT.

The chain joins TRBV6-1 to TRBJ1-1, with 10 bases that match TRBD1. This CDR3 contains 14 residues. Germline lookup yields CDR1 MNHNS and CDR2 SASEGT. V lost 4 bases and J lost 4; bases outside the gene matches: 3. CDR3 in DNA: TGTGCCAGCAGTGCCGGGACAGGGGCCACTGAAGCTTTCTTT. It encodes CASSAGTGATEAFF.

The chain combines TRBV11-2 with TRBJ2-7, with D possibly being TRBD1 or TRBD2 (6 bases each). The CDR3 runs 12 residues. Germline values: CDR1 SGHAT, CDR2 FQNNGV. CDR3 sequence (DNA): TGTGCGTCCGGGGGACAATCCTACGAGCAGTACTTC. Translated, it gives CASGGQSYEQYF.

The chain is built from TRBV2 and TRBJ1-5, with TRBD1 identical over 9 bases. The CDR3 contains 14 residues. CDR1 is SNHLY, CDR2 FYNNEI, per germline. Trimming took 5 bases from V and 7 from J; bases not matched to a gene: 6. The DNA of the CDR3 is TGTGCCAGCAGTTCCGGACAGGGGAGGCAGCCCCAGCATTTT. Protein: CASSSGQGRQPQHF.

The chain joins TRBV27 to TRBJ1-5; D possibly corresponds to TRBD1 (6 bases). V lost 2 bases and J 4 bases, leaving 9 bases between the germline ends. CDR1 and CDR2 (germline): MNHEY, SMNVEV (reference sequence). The CDR3 is 14 amino acids. The CDR3 nucleotides are TGTGCCAGCAGTTTAGTGGGACAAAATCAGCCCCAGCATTTT. Protein: CASSLVGQNQPQHF.

The rearrangement links TRBV6-5 to TRBJ1-6, with D tentatively TRBD1 (5 bases). The V gene lost 4 bases and the J gene lost 10 bases, with 17 bases spanning the gap. From germline, CDR1 is MNHEY and CDR2 SVGAGI. The CDR3 runs 15 residues. The CDR3 sequence is CASSLSTGPLSPLHF. CDR3 DNA sequence: TGTGCCAGCAGTTTATCTACAGGTCCCCTATCACCCCTCCACTTT.

The chain uses TRBV2 and TRBJ1-2; no definite D call. Germline V gene sequence: CDR1 SNHLY, CDR2 FYNNEI. Trimming shortened V by 11 bases and J by 0 bases, and 13 bases separated the two germline ends. The CDR3 length is 13 residues. This CDR3 is CAQADLANYGYTF. CDR3 sequence (DNA): TGTGCCCAGGCGGATTTAGCTAACTATGGCTACACCTTC.

The J gene is TRBJ2-1, the V gene TRBV11-3; 8 nucleotides line up with TRBD2. The J segment lost 7 bases and the V segment lost 0 bases, leaving 5 bases of the junction unmatched. There are 15 residues in the CDR3. CDR1 SGHNT and CDR2 YENEEA come from the germline V gene. In DNA form, the CDR3 reads TGTGCCAGCAGCTTAGAAAGCGGGAGTATGAATGAGCAGTTCTTC. Translating it yields CASSLESGSMNEQFF.

This chain connects TRBV7-9 to TRBJ2-6, with D uncertain. With 0 bases removed from V and 2 bases from J, the gap between germline ends came to 2 bases. This CDR3 has 14 residues. From germline, CDR1 is SEHNR and CDR2 FQNEAQ (reference sequence). DNA for the CDR3: TGTGCCAGCAGCTTAGCTACTGGGGCCAACGTCCTGACTTTC. This encodes CASSLATGANVLTF.

This clone counts as medium-sized. This sequence joins TRBV28 and TRBJ2-7; D unclear. Germline V gene sequence: CDR1 MDHEN, CDR2 SYDVKM. The CDR3 is 13 residues long. With 5 bases removed from V and 0 bases from J, the gap between germline ends came to 8 bases. As DNA, the CDR3 is TGTGCCAGCAGTCCCCCGGACTCCTACGAGCAGTACTTC. Translated: CASSPPDSYEQYF. The full variable domain, in which reference TRBV28 and TRBJ2-7 provide the parts outside the CDR3, is DVKVTQSSRYLVKRTGEKVFLECVQDMDHENMFWYRQDPGLGLRLIYFSYDVKMKEKGDIPEGYSVSREKKERFSLILESASTNQTSMYLCASSPPDSYEQYFGPGTRLTVT.

The genes are TRBV27 and TRBJ1-2, with TRBD1 matching over 7 bases. The CDR3 has 14 residues. Trimming took 5 bases from V and 3 from J; bases not matched to a gene: 6. Germline CDR1 and CDR2: MNHEY and SMNVEV (reference sequence). The CDR3, as DNA: TGTGCCAGCAGTCCGCTTACAGGGGACTATGGCTACACCTTC. This translates into CASSPLTGDYGYTF.

The J gene is TRBJ2-3, the V gene TRBV19; the D gene is possibly TRBD1 (5 bases). Germline assignment: CDR1 LNHDA and CDR2 SQIVND (reference sequence). The CDR3 contains 12 residues. V was pared by 6 bases and J by 4 bases, with 8 bases between. CDR3 DNA sequence: TGTGCCAGTAGGGCAGGGTCAGATACGCAGTATTTT. Translated: CASRAGSDTQYF.

The V gene is TRBV27, the J gene TRBJ2-1; D not resolved. V was trimmed by 3 bases and J by 1 base, leaving 7 bases between them. The germline gives CDR1 MNHEY, CDR2 SMNVEV (reference sequence). The CDR3 extends over 14 amino acids. The CDR3 is CASSFGISYNEQFF. The CDR3 region has the DNA TGTGCCAGCAGTTTTGGCATATCCTACAATGAGCAGTTCTTC.

The rearrangement links TRBV2 to TRBJ1-1; possible D gene TRBD1, 5 bases. Germline V CDR1 and CDR2: SNHLY, FYNNEI. The CDR3 length is 13 residues. Trimming stripped 8 bases from V and 1 base from J, with 11 bases between. CDR3 in amino acids: CASRDGTNTEAFF. The DNA of the CDR3 is TGTGCCAGCCGCGACGGGACGAACACTGAAGCTTTCTTT.

Judged by abundance, this clone is medium-sized. The V call is TRBV10-3, the J call TRBJ2-7, with D possibly being TRBD1 (5 bases). Germline V gene lookup returns CDR1 ENHRY and CDR2 SYGVKD. V lost 6 bases and J 3 bases, leaving 12 bases between the germline ends. This CDR3 has 13 amino acids. CDR3 sequence reads: CAIRVDSHYEQYF. In DNA form, the CDR3 reads TGTGCCATCAGAGTAGACAGTCACTACGAGCAGTACTTC.

Only one count was recorded for this clone. CDR3: CASTAVTERTYEQYF. Here the CDR3 DNA reads TGTGCCAGCACCGCCGTGACAGAGCGTACTTACGAGCAGTACTTC. The gene calls are TRBV5-6 and TRBJ2-7; perhaps TRBD1 as D (5 bases). This CDR3 is 15 amino acids long. With 6 bases removed from V and 4 bases from J, the gap between germline ends came to 20 bases. CDR1 and CDR2 from the germline V gene are SGHDT and YYEEEE.

This rearrangement joins TRBV28 to TRBJ2-4, with 7 bases aligning to TRBD1. V was clipped by 5 bases and J by 5 bases; unmatched bases: 9. Germline CDR1 and CDR2: MDHEN and SYDVKM. The CDR3 extends over 15 amino acids. CDR3 in amino acids: CASSKPGQRQNIQYF. The CDR3 DNA reads TGTGCCAGCAGTAAACCGGGACAGCGCCAAAACATTCAGTACTTC. The variable domain in full, with the rest retrieved from reference TRBV28 and TRBJ2-4, is DVKVTQSSRYLVKRTGEKVFLECVQDMDHENMFWYRQDPGLGLRLIYFSYDVKMKEKGDIPEGYSVSREKKERFSLILESASTNQTSMYLCASSKPGQRQNIQYFGAGTRLSVL.

In DNA, the CDR3 is TGTGCCAGCAGTTACTCCGAGTCTCCTGAAGCTTTCTTT. Its translation: CASSYSESPEAFF. The chain carries TRBV6-5 and TRBJ1-1; no definite D call. The germline V gene encodes CDR1 MNHEY and CDR2 SVGAGI. There are 13 residues in the CDR3. V was pared by 0 bases and J by 6 bases, with 8 bases between.

The chain couples TRBV13 to TRBJ2-3; D not certain. The ends were cut back, 2 bases at V and 1 base at J, with 4 bases in the middle. In germline, CDR1 is PRHDT, CDR2 FYEKMQ (reference sequence). The CDR3 contains 13 residues. CDR3 in DNA: TGTGCCAGCAGCTTATCGGGCACAGATACGCAGTATTTT. This gives the protein CASSLSGTDTQYF.

The chain is built from TRBV5-6 and TRBJ2-6; TRBD2 is a possible D gene (6 bases). The germline gives CDR1 SGHDT, CDR2 YYEEEE. V shed 0 bases and J shed 1 base, with 14 bases lying between them. The CDR3 is 18 residues long. The CDR3 DNA is TGTGCCAGCAGCTTGGATGGAGGGTTCATATCTGGGGCCAACGTCCTGACTTTC. As protein: CASSLDGGFISGANVLTF.

The V and J genes are TRBV5-1 and TRBJ1-3, with 10 bases aligning to TRBD1. V lost 3 bases, J lost 6 bases, and 3 bases stayed unmatched. CDR1 is SGHRS, CDR2 YFSETQ, per germline. The CDR3 sequence is 14 residues long. CDR3 nucleotide sequence: TGCGCCAGCAGCTACGGACAGGGGGTAAACACCATATATTTT. This codes for CASSYGQGVNTIYF.

V gene TRBV7-9 combines with J gene TRBJ1-2; no firm D call. CDR3 length equals 15 residues. CDR1 and CDR2 (germline): SEHNR, FQNEAQ (reference sequence). Trimming removed 5 bases at V and 4 bases at J, with 17 bases between. The CDR3 spells CASSPPQAYFYGYTF. CDR3 coding DNA: TGTGCCAGCAGCCCCCCCCAGGCCTACTTCTATGGCTACACCTTC.

This CDR3 reads CASSIWGTGNTIYF. In nucleotides, the CDR3 is TGTGCCAGTAGTATATGGGGTACTGGAAACACCATATATTTT. V gene TRBV19 combines with J gene TRBJ1-3, with D uncertain. CDR3 length equals 14 residues. The germline gives CDR1 LNHDA, CDR2 SQIVND (reference sequence). V dropped 2 bases and J dropped 2 bases, with 7 bases sitting between them.

J is TRBJ2-7 and V is TRBV2, with 10 nucleotides matching TRBD2. The germline CDR1 and CDR2 sequences are SNHLY and FYNNEI. Germline trimming cut 6 bases from V and 0 bases from J; bases unmatched to any gene: 5. CDR3 length equals 15 residues. Here the CDR3 DNA reads TGTGCCAGCAGGGCTAGCGGGGGCGACTCCTACGAGCAGTACTTC. Its protein is CASRASGGDSYEQYF.

V gene TRBV6-5 combines with J gene TRBJ2-7; D possibly corresponds to TRBD2 (6 bases). V gave up 8 bases and J gave up 4 bases, with 15 bases separating them. In germline, CDR1 is MNHEY, CDR2 SVGAGI. The CDR3 is made up of 13 amino acids. CDR3 amino acids: CASGPRLVYEQYF. The CDR3 DNA is TGTGCCAGCGGGCCTCGACTAGTTTACGAGCAGTACTTC.

The genes are TRBV7-9 and TRBJ2-7, with 9 bases lining up with TRBD1. The V segment lost 6 bases and the J segment 2 bases; nucleotides outside the gene matches: 5. The CDR3 loop spans 14 amino acids. The germline gives CDR1 SEHNR, CDR2 FQNEAQ (reference sequence). CDR3 loop: CASSRQGVPYEQYF. The CDR3, as DNA: TGTGCCAGCAGTCGACAGGGGGTACCCTACGAGCAGTACTTC.

The V and J genes are TRBV19 and TRBJ2-7; D is uncertain. Between the trimmed V and J ends, which lost 3 bases and 6 bases, there was a span of 12 bases. Germline loops: CDR1 LNHDA, CDR2 SQIVND (reference sequence). The CDR3 covers 13 residues. The CDR3 is CASSMYSRAEQYF. The CDR3 DNA is TGTGCCAGTAGTATGTACTCCCGAGCCGAGCAGTACTTC.

This chain uses TRBV19 with TRBJ1-2; 7 nucleotides line up with TRBD1. The CDR3 is 16 residues long. Germline trimming cut 3 bases from V and 4 bases from J; bases unmatched to any gene: 11. Germline values: CDR1 LNHDA, CDR2 SQIVND (reference sequence). The CDR3 DNA follows: TGTGCCAGTAGTATCTCAGGGACAGATTTTCTCTATGGCTACACCTTC. Residues: CASSISGTDFLYGYTF.

The rearrangement joins TRBV5-1 to TRBJ2-7; a weak D match, TRBD1 (5 bases). This CDR3 is 12 amino acids long. CDR1 is SGHRS, CDR2 YFSETQ, per germline. Trimming removed 4 bases at V and 4 bases at J, with 9 bases between. DNA for the CDR3: TGCGCCAGCAGCCAGGACACATACGAGCAGTACTTC. As protein: CASSQDTYEQYF.

The chain employs TRBV4-2 and TRBJ2-7; perhaps D is TRBD1 or TRBD2 (5 bases each). The CDR3 has 16 amino acids. V was cut by 1 base and J by 2 bases, with 15 bases left in between. From germline, CDR1 is LGHNA and CDR2 YNFKEQ. Written as DNA, the CDR3 is TGTGCCAGCAGCCAAGGTACGTGGGACGGCCCCTACGAGCAGTACTTC. Translation gives CASSQGTWDGPYEQYF.